Each of the 25 T cell receptor beta chains below was sequenced from the same sample in a study of shared clonotypes between healthy human individuals. The protocol was immunoSEQ multiplex PCR, while the TCRdb copy is restricted to in-frame clones and leaves out a portion. This sample has roughly 2.2 million clones; more than 80% occur once, and the top ten carry 0.3% to 0.4%. Sequenced: naive CD4+ T cells from PBMCs. The subset was: CD45RA+ positively selected. The source is a man in his late teens or twenties in good health. Some clones in this sample may be carry-over from other donors' samples.

The chain combines TRBV4-1 with TRBJ2-5; perhaps TRBD1 as D (6 bases). The J call could be wrong; TRBJ2-7 is a better fit for the DNA end. This CDR3 has 14 amino acids. Germline lookup yields CDR1 MGHRA and CDR2 YSYEKL. The chain's CDR3 is CASSARDNEYEQYF. The CDR3 DNA is TGCGCCAGCAGCGCCCGGGACAACGAATACGAGCAGTACTTC.

This clone was recorded only once. The V gene is TRBV29-1, the J gene TRBJ2-3; TRBD2 is a possible D gene (5 bases). The CDR3 is 17 residues long. The V gene's germline CDR1 is SQVTM and CDR2 ANQGSEA. V was pared by 0 bases and J by 2 bases, with 18 bases between. CDR3: CSVEETGPGLYTDTQYF. The CDR3 region has the DNA TGCAGCGTTGAAGAAACCGGGCCGGGGTTATACACAGATACGCAGTATTTT.

For this clone: Other DNA sequences in the sample encode the same CDR3. The chain has TRBV20-1 and TRBJ2-1; D is ambiguous. Between the trimmed V and J ends, which lost 3 bases and 8 bases, there was a span of 8 bases. CDR1 is DFQATT and CDR2 is SNEGSKA in the germline V gene (reference sequence). The CDR3 is 11 amino acids. CDR3 sequence reads: CSASRTDEQFF. The CDR3 nucleotides read TGCAGTGCTAGTCGGACGGATGAGCAGTTCTTC.

This chain uses TRBV19 with TRBJ1-1, with TRBD1 identical over 7 bases. The length of the CDR3 is 13 residues. Trimming cost V 5 bases and J 4 bases; bases outside gene matches: 4. The V gene's germline CDR1 is LNHDA and CDR2 SQIVND (reference sequence). The CDR3 bases are TGTGCCAGTAGTGTCGACAGGGCCACTGAAGCTTTCTTT. It translates to CASSVDRATEAFF.

This chain uses TRBV7-9 with TRBJ1-2, with D possibly matching TRBD1 (6 bases). V was trimmed by 5 bases and J by 3 bases, leaving 10 bases between them. The CDR3 totals 13 residues. Germline V CDR1 and CDR2: SEHNR, FQNEAQ (reference sequence). CDR3 in DNA: TGTGCCAGCAGCCACAGGGTTGACTATGGCTACACCTTC. Encoded protein: CASSHRVDYGYTF.

This chain joins TRBV5-1 and TRBJ2-5; no clear D gene. This CDR3 has 13 amino acids. Trimming took 2 bases from V and 4 from J, leaving 9 bases between them. Germline loops: CDR1 SGHRS, CDR2 YFSETQ. The CDR3 reads CASSFGLRETQYF. In DNA form, the CDR3 reads TGCGCCAGCAGCTTCGGGCTCCGAGAGACCCAGTACTTC.

This clone was seen a single time. The chain recombines TRBV28 with TRBJ2-1; 7 bases match TRBD2. J lost 8 bases, V lost 4 bases, and 17 bases had no gene match. CDR3 length: 17 amino acids. Germline loops: CDR1 MDHEN, CDR2 SYDVKM. The CDR3 coding sequence is TGTGCCAGCAGTTATAAAGCGGGGAGTGGCCCTGAGTATGAGCAGTTCTTC. Translated, it gives CASSYKAGSGPEYEQFF.

J is TRBJ1-3 and V is TRBV7-3, with 7 bases identical to TRBD1. Germline V gene sequence: CDR1 SGHTA, CDR2 FQGTGA. The J segment lost 2 bases and the V segment lost 4 bases, leaving 2 bases of the junction unmatched. The CDR3 covers 14 residues. Here the CDR3 reads CASSSGTAGNTIYF. The DNA for the CDR3 is TGTGCCAGCAGCTCCGGGACAGCTGGAAACACCATATATTTT. Full variable domain (rest looked up from reference TRBV7-3 and TRBJ1-3): GAGVSQTPSNKVTEKGKYVELRCDPISGHTALYWYRQSLGQGPEFLIYFQGTGAADDSGLPNDRFFAVRPEGSVSTLKIQRTERGDSAVYLCASSSGTAGNTIYFGEGSWLTVV.

This clone was seen a few times. The chain recombines TRBV7-8 with TRBJ1-2; 7 bases are shared with TRBD1. The J segment lost 9 bases and the V segment lost 5 bases, leaving 12 bases of the junction unmatched. The CDR3 covers 14 residues. In germline, CDR1 is SGHVS, CDR2 FQNEAQ. The CDR3 nucleotides read TGTGCCAGCAGCCAGACTCAGGGACAGACTCGCTACACCTTC. Encoded protein: CASSQTQGQTRYTF.

This chain uses TRBV7-6 with TRBJ1-5, with D unclear. V was cut by 3 bases and J by 6 bases, with 9 bases left in between. The germline gives CDR1 SGHVS, CDR2 FNYEAQ. The CDR3 covers 13 residues. The CDR3 nucleotides are TGTGCCAGCAGCTTGACGGTCGTTCAGCCCCAGCATTTT. Amino acids: CASSLTVVQPQHF.

The chain recombines TRBV28 with TRBJ2-2, with 7 bases fitting TRBD1. The J segment lost 4 bases and the V segment lost 5 bases, leaving 1 base of the junction unmatched. Looked up from germline, CDR1 is MDHEN and CDR2 is SYDVKM. This CDR3 is built from 13 residues. This chain's CDR3 is CASSQGVTGELFF. The CDR3 bases are TGTGCCAGCAGTCAGGGGGTCACCGGGGAGCTGTTTTTT. The full variable domain, its missing parts supplied by reference TRBV28 and TRBJ2-2, is DVKVTQSSRYLVKRTGEKVFLECVQDMDHENMFWYRQDPGLGLRLIYFSYDVKMKEKGDIPEGYSVSREKKERFSLILESASTNQTSMYLCASSQGVTGELFFGEGSRLTVL.

The chain uses TRBV10-3 and TRBJ2-2; tentative D call: TRBD2 (6 bases). The germline gives CDR1 ENHRY, CDR2 SYGVKD. This CDR3 is built from 15 residues. Deletions cut 6 bases from V and 0 bases from J, with 11 bases between. CDR3 DNA: TGTGCCATCAGGGAGGGGCCCTCGAACACCGGGGAGCTGTTTTTT. This gives the protein CAIREGPSNTGELFF.

V and J are TRBV30 and TRBJ1-2; TRBD1 matches at 7 bases. The CDR3 is made up of 14 amino acids. The germline CDR1 and CDR2 sequences are GTSNPN and SVGIG (reference sequence). V shed 4 bases, J shed 9 bases, and the junction held 14 bases outside the gene matches. Here the CDR3 reads CAWTKQGSGTSYTF. The DNA for the CDR3 is TGTGCCTGGACCAAACAGGGGTCAGGAACGAGCTACACCTTC.

The chain employs TRBV5-1 and TRBJ2-7; TRBD2 agrees at 9 bases. Germline-derived CDR1 and CDR2 are SGHRS and YFSETQ. The CDR3 sequence is 15 residues long. Germline trimming cut 2 bases from V and 2 bases from J; bases unmatched to any gene: 5. Here the CDR3 reads CASSLASGIPYEQYF. The CDR3 region has the DNA TGCGCCAGCAGCTTAGCTAGCGGGATTCCCTACGAGCAGTACTTC. Based on the CDR3 plus reference TRBV5-1 and TRBJ2-7, the full variable domain is KAGVTQTPRYLIKTRGQQVTLSCSPISGHRSVSWYQQTPGQGLQFLFEYFSETQRNKGNFPGRFSGRQFSNSRSEMNVSTLELGDSALYLCASSLASGIPYEQYFGPGTRLTVT.

The chain recombines TRBV15 with TRBJ2-5; 7 bases line up with TRBD2. This CDR3 comprises 14 residues. CDR1 and CDR2 (germline): LNHNV, YYDKDF (reference sequence). The J segment lost 5 bases and the V segment lost 5 bases, leaving 8 bases of the junction unmatched. As DNA, the CDR3 is TGTGCCACCAGCCCCAGGACTAGTCAGGAGACCCAGTACTTC. It specifies CATSPRTSQETQYF.

J is TRBJ2-1 and V is TRBV25-1, with a weak D call TRBD2 (5 bases). V lost 3 bases, J lost 7 bases, and 7 bases lay in between. CDR3 length equals 12 residues. In germline, CDR1 is MGHDK, CDR2 SYGVNS. The CDR3 loop reads CASSDQRNEQFF. DNA for the CDR3: TGTGCCAGCAGTGACCAGCGGAATGAGCAGTTCTTC.

This chain links TRBV28 with TRBJ2-2; the D gene is possibly TRBD2 (5 bases). Germline-derived CDR1 and CDR2 are MDHEN and SYDVKM. This CDR3 has 15 residues. V dropped 6 bases and J dropped 4 bases, with 15 bases sitting between them. The CDR3 sequence: CASSPTWAGTGELFF. The CDR3 DNA is TGTGCCAGCAGCCCTACATGGGCGGGCACCGGGGAGCTGTTTTTT.

The chain employs TRBV29-1 and TRBJ2-1; the match to TRBD1 covers 9 bases. The V segment lost 7 bases and the J segment 6 bases; nucleotides outside the gene matches: 7. The CDR3 runs 13 residues. Per germline, CDR1 SQVTM and CDR2 ANQGSEA. The CDR3 sequence: CSERGQGSNEQFF. CDR3 coding DNA: TGCAGCGAGCGCGGACAGGGGTCCAATGAGCAGTTCTTC.

The chain joins TRBV2 to TRBJ2-2; possible D gene TRBD1, 6 bases. CDR1 SNHLY and CDR2 FYNNEI come from the germline V gene. There are 16 residues in the CDR3. The V end lost 8 bases, the J end lost 1 base, and 17 bases lay between the germline ends. CDR3 residues: CASAIRQVLNTGELFF. The CDR3 region has the DNA TGTGCCAGCGCAATACGACAGGTCTTGAACACCGGGGAGCTGTTTTTT.

The chain employs TRBV28 and TRBJ1-5, with D maybe TRBD1 (6 bases). Germline V CDR1 and CDR2: MDHEN, SYDVKM. Between the trimmed V and J ends, which lost 2 bases and 6 bases, there was a span of 14 bases. The length of the CDR3 is 15 residues. The CDR3: CASSLAGGGRQPQHF. The CDR3 nucleotides read TGTGCCAGCAGTTTAGCGGGGGGCGGGCGTCAGCCCCAGCATTTT.

For this clone: Additional DNA sequences in this sample encode the identical CDR3. The V and J genes are TRBV20-1 and TRBJ2-1; D gene ambiguous. The V gene lost 6 bases and the J gene lost 4 bases, with 4 bases spanning the gap. The CDR3 is made up of 10 amino acids. Germline V gene data show CDR1 as DFQATT and CDR2 as SNEGSKA (reference sequence). The CDR3 DNA reads as TGCAGTGCCATTTACAATGAGCAGTTCTTC. This sequence encodes CSAIYNEQFF.

This clone showed up just once. The rearrangement uses TRBV10-3 and TRBJ2-5; D not certain. The CDR3 contains 11 residues. Trimming stripped 6 bases from V and 5 bases from J, with 7 bases between. In germline, CDR1 is ENHRY, CDR2 SYGVKD. CDR3 coding DNA: TGTGCCATCAGCGTAGAGGAGACCCAGTACTTC. This encodes CAISVEETQYF.

V gene TRBV10-3 combines with J gene TRBJ1-1; TRBD1 aligns across 7 bases. The V gene end was trimmed by 9 bases and the J gene end by 6 bases; junction bases not matched to a gene: 13. The CDR3 runs to 14 residues. Germline CDR1 ENHRY, CDR2 SYGVKD. As DNA, the CDR3 is TGTGCCATACAACCAGGGACAGAGCCTGCTGAAGCTTTCTTT. Amino acid sequence: CAIQPGTEPAEAFF.

The chain carries TRBV15 and TRBJ2-1; 10 bases align to TRBD2. This CDR3 comprises 14 residues. The germline CDR1 and CDR2 sequences are LNHNV and YYDKDF (reference sequence). V gave up 2 bases and J gave up 11 bases; unmatched junction bases: 6. The CDR3 is CATSRTAGGRKQFF. For the CDR3, the DNA is TGTGCCACCAGCAGAACAGCGGGAGGGCGCAAGCAGTTCTTC. The full variable domain, in which reference TRBV15 and TRBJ2-1 provide the parts outside the CDR3, is DAMVIQNPRYQVTQFGKPVTLSCSQTLNHNVMYWYQQKSSQAPKLLFHYYDKDFNNEADTPDNFQSRRPNTSFCFLDIRSPGLGDTAMYLCATSRTAGGRKQFFGPGTRLTVL.

V is TRBV20-1 and J is TRBJ1-2; TRBD1 might be the D (6 bases). This CDR3 contains 11 residues. Germline V gives CDR1 DFQATT, CDR2 SNEGSKA (reference sequence). In DNA, the CDR3 is TGCAGGGGGGGCACCGGTGAGGGCTACACCTTC. Its protein product is CRGGTGEGYTF.